This is a list of T cell receptor beta chains from one sample in a study of regulatory T cells in long-lasting Graves disease. One entry per CDR3 protein results from TCRdb running MiXCR on the multiplex PCR reads. Seen here are almost 350,000 distinct CDR3 sequences, 15% to 20% observed once, and the top ten hold just under 30%. Sequencing used peripheral blood mononuclear cells (PBMCs), obtained when the disease was refractory, from a patient treated with antithyroid drugs. These receptor sequences come from a female donor with Graves disease. The CDR3 runs from the conserved cysteine through the conserved F or W. Fields, in order: clone size, V gene, J gene, D gene, CDR3 DNA, CDR3 protein. The D gene is left open where the match is weak. Part of the rows lack a size; the others show once, few, many or a class for expanded clones.

many	TRBV10-3	TRBJ1-5	-	TGTGCCATCAGTCCGGGACGCGAAGATAATCAGCCCCAGCATTTT	CAISPGREDNQPQHF
few	TRBV7-3	TRBJ1-1	-	TGTGCCAGCAGCTCGAGGGTCGGGGCTGAAGCTTTCTTT	CASSSRVGAEAFF
many	TRBV3-1	TRBJ2-7	-	TGTGCCAGCAGCCAAGTGGGTGCTGGAGCTGGGTCCTACGAGCAGTACTTC	CASSQVGAGAGSYEQYF
many	TRBV19	TRBJ1-1	-	TGTGCCAGTAGTATTGGGCTGGGGGTGAACACTGAAGCTTTCTTT	CASSIGLGVNTEAFF
few	TRBV20-1	TRBJ1-2	TRBD1	TGCAGTGCTAGAGCCCCGACACAGGGGTTTCGTGGCTACACCTTC	CSARAPTQGFRGYTF
-	TRBV7-3	TRBJ1-6	TRBD1	TGTGCCAGCTCGGACAGGCTCCTCAGCTCCTATAATTCACCCCTCCACTTT	CASSDRLLSSYNSPLHF
many	TRBV12-3/TRBV12-4	TRBJ2-5	-	TGTGCCAGCAGTTTAGCGGGCGTACCTAAAGAGACCCAGTACTTC	CASSLAGVPKETQYF
-	TRBV2	TRBJ2-3	-	TGTGCCAGCACCCTGGCGGCGGGGCTAAGCACAGATACGCAGTATTTT	CASTLAAGLSTDTQYF
many	TRBV29-1	TRBJ2-7	-	TGCAGCGTTGGGTCTCAGAGGGACTCCTACGAGCAGTACTTC	CSVGSQRDSYEQYF
many	TRBV19	TRBJ2-7	-	TGTGCCAGTAGTGCCAGCCAGCGGACGCCCTCCTACGAGCAGTACTTC	CASSASQRTPSYEQYF
few	TRBV12-3/TRBV12-4	TRBJ2-3	TRBD2	TGTGCCAGCAGGGCTAGCGGGGCTAGCACAGATACGCAGTATTTT	CASRASGASTDTQYF
few	TRBV12-3/TRBV12-4	TRBJ2-7	-	TGTGCCGGCAGTTTTGGGGGCTACGAGCAGTACTTC	CAGSFGGYEQYF
once	TRBV20-1	TRBJ2-5	-	TGCAGTGCTAGCTGGGGGCGCGAGACCCAGTACTTC	CSASWGRETQYF
-	TRBV28	TRBJ1-5	TRBD1	TGTGCCAGCAGTTTATTCCACGGGACAGGGGGCAACCGTCAGCCCCAGCATTTT	CASSLFHGTGGNRQPQHF
few	TRBV7-8	TRBJ2-2	-	TGTGCCAGCCGGGGGCCCGCTGACACCGGGGAGCTGTTTTTT	CASRGPADTGELFF
many	TRBV20-1	TRBJ2-5	TRBD1	TGCAGTTTGGCCCGGACAGGGAGGGAGACCCAGTACTTC	CSLARTGRETQYF
-	TRBV24-1	TRBJ1-6	TRBD1	TGTGCCACCGGGGACAGGGGGCGCATCTCCTATAATTCACCCCTCCACTTT	CATGDRGRISYNSPLHF
few	TRBV5-1	TRBJ1-2	-	TGCGCCAGCAGCTTGGGAGGGCGGGCCCAGGGCTACACCTTC	CASSLGGRAQGYTF
-	TRBV5-6	TRBJ2-7	-	TGTGCCAGCAGCTGGGTGCTGACAGTCCACGAGCAGTACTTC	CASSWVLTVHEQYF
-	TRBV12-3/TRBV12-4	TRBJ1-6	-	TGTGCCAGCAGTGATTATGACAGAAAACGGGCACCCCTCCACTTT	CASSDYDRKRAPLHF
-	TRBV7-3	TRBJ2-2	-	TGTGCCAGCAGCCTCTGGGAGGGGGAGCTGTTTTTT	CASSLWEGELFF
many	TRBV7-9	TRBJ1-2	TRBD1	TGTGCCAGCAGCCTTCAGGGGGCCTTTGATGGCTACACCTTC	CASSLQGAFDGYTF
many	TRBV12-3/TRBV12-4	TRBJ1-2	-	TGTGCCAGCAGTTTAGGTGCGGGGTTCGGTGGCTACACCTTC	CASSLGAGFGGYTF
-	TRBV7-9	TRBJ1-5	-	TGTGCCAGCAGCTTAGCCTTATCGGCAGGGACCAATCAGCCCCAGCATTTT	CASSLALSAGTNQPQHF
many	TRBV6-5	TRBJ2-5	TRBD2	TGTGCCAGCAGTTATGGACTAGCGGGGCCCCAAGAGACCCAGTACTTC	CASSYGLAGPQETQYF
many	TRBV7-8	TRBJ1-1	-	TGTGCCAGCAGCCGAGGGGGGGAAAGGGAAGCTTTCTTT	CASSRGGEREAFF
many	TRBV18	TRBJ1-4	TRBD1	TGTGCCAGCTCACCGCAGGGGGGCTCTAATGAAAAACTGTTTTTT	CASSPQGGSNEKLFF
-	TRBV5-1	TRBJ1-1	TRBD1	TGCGCCAGCAACTCGGGACAGGGGCGGATCGAAGCTTTCTTT	CASNSGQGRIEAFF
-	TRBV18	TRBJ1-6	-	TGTGCCAGCTCACCTTCCCCACCTTCACCCCTCCACTTT	CASSPSPPSPLHF
-	TRBV6-1	TRBJ1-5	-	TGTGCCACCAAGCTTGTGGGGGAGAGCAATCAGCCCCAGCATTTT	CATKLVGESNQPQHF
-	TRBV6-9	TRBJ2-7	-	TGTGCCAGCAGTTACCGCGCCCGGGGGACCTACGAGCAGTACTTC	CASSYRARGTYEQYF
many	TRBV24-1	TRBJ1-1	-	TGTGCCACCAGTGGCAGGGGTCCCACTGAAGCTTTCTTT	CATSGRGPTEAFF
-	TRBV4-1	TRBJ2-7	TRBD1	TGCGCCAGCAGCCAAGATGGCGACAGGGTAGATGCCTACGAGCAGTACTTC	CASSQDGDRVDAYEQYF
many	TRBV2	TRBJ1-5	-	TGTGCCAGCAGTGAAGTCGGGAGGACTCAGCCCCAGCATTTT	CASSEVGRTQPQHF
many	TRBV7-8	TRBJ2-5	TRBD2	TGTGCCAGCAGCTTTGGGACTAGCGGGAGCGGAGAGACCCAGTACTTC	CASSFGTSGSGETQYF
many	TRBV2	TRBJ2-7	TRBD2	TGTGCCAGCAGGGATAGCGGGAGTGGCTCCTACGAGCAGTACTTC	CASRDSGSGSYEQYF
many	TRBV2	TRBJ1-5	-	TGTGCCAGCAGTGAGGGCAACACCGGCAATCAGCCCCAGCATTTT	CASSEGNTGNQPQHF
-	TRBV24-1	TRBJ1-3	-	TGTGCCACCAGTGACTCGACAGAGAGCTCTGGAAACACCATATATTTT	CATSDSTESSGNTIYF
many	TRBV12-3/TRBV12-4	TRBJ1-5	-	TGTGCCAGCAGCCCGTGGGGCACAGGGAGCAATCAGCCCCAGCATTTT	CASSPWGTGSNQPQHF
-	TRBV7-9	TRBJ2-3	-	TGTGCCAGCAGCCCAAGGACGGTAACAGATACGCAGTATTTT	CASSPRTVTDTQYF
many	TRBV28	TRBJ2-7	TRBD2	TGTGCCAGCACCCTGGGGAGGGGAGGCGAGCAGTACTTC	CASTLGRGGEQYF
-	TRBV5-1	TRBJ1-5	TRBD1	TGCGCCAGCAGCTTGGGGACAGGGGGCATGGTACAGCCCCAGCATTTT	CASSLGTGGMVQPQHF
many	TRBV6-1	TRBJ2-2	TRBD2	TGTGCCAGCAGTGGACTAGCGGGAGGTAACACCGGGGAGCTGTTTTTT	CASSGLAGGNTGELFF
many	TRBV12-3/TRBV12-4	TRBJ1-5	TRBD1	TGTGCCAGCAGCCATAACAGGGGGGATCAGCCCCAGCATTTT	CASSHNRGDQPQHF
many	TRBV12-3/TRBV12-4	TRBJ1-5	TRBD1	TGTGCCAGCAGCCCTTGGGACAGGGACCATCAGCCCCAGCATTTT	CASSPWDRDHQPQHF
many	TRBV2	TRBJ2-3	TRBD1	TGTGCCAGCAGTCGACAGGGGGCGGCTGCAGATACGCAGTATTTT	CASSRQGAAADTQYF
many	TRBV28	TRBJ2-7	-	TGTGCCAGCAGTTTACTTCAGGGGCGAAGGGGCGGAGGGATCCACGAGCAGTACTTC	CASSLLQGRRGGGIHEQYF
many	TRBV28	TRBJ1-2	-	TGTGCCAGCAGTTTAGCCCCCCCAGGCCTTGGCTACACCTTC	CASSLAPPGLGYTF
many	TRBV27	TRBJ2-7	-	TGTGCCAGCAGTTTACGACCAGGGGGGTACGAGCAGTACTTC	CASSLRPGGYEQYF
many	TRBV28	TRBJ2-7	TRBD1	TGTGCCAGCAGTTCAAGGACAGGGGTCAACTTC	CASSSRTGVNF
few	TRBV5-1	TRBJ1-1	-	TGCGCCAGCAGCCTGCGACTCGAGAACACTGAAGCTTTCTTT	CASSLRLENTEAFF
many	TRBV7-2	TRBJ2-7	-	TGTGCCAGCAGCTTAGGAGGGAAACCCTCGAGGAACGAGCAGTACTTC	CASSLGGKPSRNEQYF
-	TRBV4-1	TRBJ1-3	-	TGCGCCAGCAGCCAGGCAACAGGGCCCTCTGGAAACACCATATATTTT	CASSQATGPSGNTIYF
-	TRBV10-3	TRBJ1-2	-	TGTGCCATCAGTGTGGGCCAGGGGAACTATGGCTACACCTTC	CAISVGQGNYGYTF